These T cell receptor beta chains were read from a single sample in a study of T cell repertoires in ileal Crohn's disease. Repertoires were generated with immunoSEQ multiplex PCR, while TCRdb's copy carries only in-frame clones and drops some. The top ten clones hold 29% of a sample with roughly 5,000 clones, about 69% of them seen once. Sequencing input: ileal tissue. The receptors stem from an adult with Crohn's disease. The CDR3 runs from the conserved cysteine through the conserved F or W. The D gene is left open where the match is weak. Size is stated for part of the rows, as once, few or many counts, or as a class when the clone is expanded.

D gene	clone size	V gene	J gene	CDR3 DNA	CDR3 protein
-	few	TRBV7-2	TRBJ1-2	TGTGCCAGCAGCCTCAGGTCCGAATTCCCCTATGGCTACACCTTC	CASSLRSEFPYGYTF
-	few	TRBV6-1	TRBJ1-5	TGTGCCATTCAGGGGCCAGACAATCAGCCCCAGCATTTT	CAIQGPDNQPQHF
-	-	TRBV6-5	TRBJ1-6	TGTGCCAGCAGTTACTCGGCAGGGGAGTCACCCCTCCACTTT	CASSYSAGESPLHF
-	-	TRBV27	TRBJ1-6	TGTGCCAGCAGTTTAGATGGGCTCCTCTATAATTCACCCCTCCACTTT	CASSLDGLLYNSPLHF
TRBD2	-	TRBV6-5	TRBJ2-5	TGTGCCAGCAGTTACGTTGCGGGAGCCCAAGAGACCCAGTACTTC	CASSYVAGAQETQYF
-	-	TRBV7-9	TRBJ1-1	TGTGCCAGCAGCTTAGGACAGCTTAAGAACACTGAAGCTTTCTTT	CASSLGQLKNTEAFF
-	-	TRBV7-2	TRBJ1-1	TGTGCCAGCAGGCGCACAGGGACGAACACTGAAGCTTTCTTT	CASRRTGTNTEAFF
-	-	TRBV6-6	TRBJ1-3	TGTGCCAGCAGTCGCCAGGCCGCTGGAAACACCATATATTTT	CASSRQAAGNTIYF
-	once	TRBV5-4	TRBJ2-1	TGTGCCAGCAGCTTGGTCCTGATTAGGAGCTCCTACAATGAGCAGTTCTTC	CASSLVLIRSSYNEQFF
TRBD1	-	TRBV5-1	TRBJ2-1	TGTGCCAGCAGCTTGGCCAGGGGGTTATTCGATGAGCAGTTCTTC	CASSLARGLFDEQFF
-	-	TRBV29-1	TRBJ2-3	TGCAGCGTTGATGTGGGGTTTGCAGAGGGGGCAGATACGCAGTATTTT	CSVDVGFAEGADTQYF
-	-	TRBV19	TRBJ1-2	TGTGCCAGTACCGCACCTGACGGGGTCGGGGGCTACACCTTC	CASTAPDGVGGYTF
-	-	TRBV25-1	TRBJ1-1	TGTGCCAGCAGTCTAGCGGGCGGGACTGAAGCTTTCTTT	CASSLAGGTEAFF
TRBD1	large	TRBV19	TRBJ1-4	TGTGCCAGTAGTAGCGAGGGGGCCCCTTTGGGTTGGCTGTTTTTT	CASSSEGAPLGWLFF
TRBD1	-	TRBV11-2	TRBJ2-5	TGTGCCAGCAGAAACAGGGGGGTAAACCAAGAGACCCAGTACTTC	CASRNRGVNQETQYF
TRBD1	-	TRBV6-1	TRBJ2-7	TGTGCCAGCAGTGAAGGGACAGGGGGCTCCTACGAGCAGTACTTC	CASSEGTGGSYEQYF
-	-	TRBV19	TRBJ1-2	TGTGCCAGTAGTATCCTATCGGGTGGCTACACCTTC	CASSILSGGYTF
TRBD2	-	TRBV12-5	TRBJ2-1	TGTGCTAGTGGTTTGATAGCGGGAGGAGCTTACAATGAGCAGTTCTTC	CASGLIAGGAYNEQFF
-	-	TRBV7-4	TRBJ2-5	TGTGCCAGCAGCTTAGGCAGGGGAGAGACCCAGTACTTC	CASSLGRGETQYF
-	few	TRBV29-1	TRBJ1-5	TGCAGCGTTGATGTCAGCGGGGTTGGTCAGCCCCAGCATTTT	CSVDVSGVGQPQHF
-	-	TRBV4-1	TRBJ1-5	TGCGCCAGCAGCCAAGTGGACAGATACAATCAGCCCCAGCATTTT	CASSQVDRYNQPQHF
TRBD2	-	TRBV7-9	TRBJ2-3	TGTGCCAGCAGCACCCCGGGAGGGACGTGGCTGCCGGATACGCAGTATTTT	CASSTPGGTWLPDTQYF
-	-	TRBV6-1	TRBJ1-5	TGTGCCAGCAGTGAAAGCGACAGCAATCAGCCCCAGCATTTT	CASSESDSNQPQHF
TRBD2	-	TRBV27	TRBJ2-1	TGTGCCAGCAGTTTAGAAGGGACTAGCGTCTACAATGAGCAGTTCTTC	CASSLEGTSVYNEQFF
TRBD2	once	TRBV5-1	TRBJ2-3	TGCGCCAGCAGCCCAGTACTAGCGGGGAGGCCAGATACGCAGTATTTT	CASSPVLAGRPDTQYF
TRBD2	-	TRBV7-9	TRBJ2-1	TGTGCCAGCAGCTTAGCAGCGGGGGGGGTCAATGAGCAGTTCTTC	CASSLAAGGVNEQFF
TRBD2	-	TRBV6-4	TRBJ2-3	TGTGCCAGCAGTCCGGGACTAGCGGGGGGGACAGATACGCAGTATTTT	CASSPGLAGGTDTQYF
TRBD2	-	TRBV7-6	TRBJ2-7	TGTGCCAGCAGCTTAGAGGCTAGCGGGGGATACGAGCAGTACTTC	CASSLEASGGYEQYF
TRBD1	-	TRBV2	TRBJ1-2	TGTGCCAGCAGCGTGGACAGGGGAACCTATGGCTACACCTTC	CASSVDRGTYGYTF
TRBD2	large	TRBV7-9	TRBJ2-1	TGTGCCAGCAGCTTAGGCGGGAGCGGGCTTAATGAGCAGTTCTTC	CASSLGGSGLNEQFF
TRBD1	-	TRBV7-2	TRBJ2-7	TGTGCCAGCAGCTTCCCAGGGGGTCAAGACTACGAGCAGTACTTC	CASSFPGGQDYEQYF
-	-	TRBV5-1	TRBJ1-1	TGCGCCAGCAGCCCGGAAGACACCCTGAACACTGAAGCTTTCTTT	CASSPEDTLNTEAFF
-	-	TRBV30	TRBJ1-2	TGTGCCTGGAGTACCTCAGGGGCTGAAACCTTC	CAWSTSGAETF